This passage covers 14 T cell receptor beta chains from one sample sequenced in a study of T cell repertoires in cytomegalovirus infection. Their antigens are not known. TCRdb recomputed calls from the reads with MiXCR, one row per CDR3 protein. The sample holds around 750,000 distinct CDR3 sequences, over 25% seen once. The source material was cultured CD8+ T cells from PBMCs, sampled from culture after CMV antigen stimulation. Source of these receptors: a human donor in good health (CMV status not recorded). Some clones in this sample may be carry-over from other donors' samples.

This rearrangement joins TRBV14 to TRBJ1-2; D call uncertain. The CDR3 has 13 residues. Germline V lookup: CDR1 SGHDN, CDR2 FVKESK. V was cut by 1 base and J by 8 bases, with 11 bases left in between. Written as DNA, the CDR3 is TGTGCCAGCAGCCAAGCGCGGCTGAGGGGCTACACCTTC. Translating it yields CASSQARLRGYTF.

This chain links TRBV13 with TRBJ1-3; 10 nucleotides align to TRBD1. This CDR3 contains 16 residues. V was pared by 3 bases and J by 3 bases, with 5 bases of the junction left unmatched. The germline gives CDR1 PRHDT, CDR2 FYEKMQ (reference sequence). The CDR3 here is CASSFRGQGSGNTIYF. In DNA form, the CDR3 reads TGTGCCAGCAGCTTTCGGGGACAGGGGAGTGGAAACACCATATATTTT.

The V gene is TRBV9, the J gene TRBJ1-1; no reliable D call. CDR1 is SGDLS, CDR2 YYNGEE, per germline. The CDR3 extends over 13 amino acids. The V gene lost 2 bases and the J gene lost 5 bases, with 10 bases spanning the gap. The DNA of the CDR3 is TGTGCCAGCAGCGTGAATAGGGTGACTGAAGCTTTCTTT. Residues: CASSVNRVTEAFF.

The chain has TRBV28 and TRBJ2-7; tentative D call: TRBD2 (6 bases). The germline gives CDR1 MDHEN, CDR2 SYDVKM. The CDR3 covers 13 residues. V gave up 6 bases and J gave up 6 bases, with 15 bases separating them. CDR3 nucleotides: TGTGCCAGCAGCGAACTGGGGGGATCCGAGCAGTACGTC. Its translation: CASSELGGSEQYV.

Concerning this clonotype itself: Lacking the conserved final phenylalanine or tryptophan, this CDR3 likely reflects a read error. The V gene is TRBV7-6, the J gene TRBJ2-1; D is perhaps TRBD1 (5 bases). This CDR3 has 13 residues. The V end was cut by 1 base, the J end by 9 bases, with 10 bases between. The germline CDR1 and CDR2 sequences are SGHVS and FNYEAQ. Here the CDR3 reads CASSLGQNSEQFY. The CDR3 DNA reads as TGTGCCAGCAGCTTAGGACAGAACAGTGAGCAGTTCTAC.

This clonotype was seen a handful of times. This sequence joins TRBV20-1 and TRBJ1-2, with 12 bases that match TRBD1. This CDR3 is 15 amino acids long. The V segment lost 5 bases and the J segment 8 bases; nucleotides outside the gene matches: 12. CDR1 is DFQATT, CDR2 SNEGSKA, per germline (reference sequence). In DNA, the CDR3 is TGCAGTGCTCGTTTGGGGACAGGGGGCTTCGTCGGCTACACCTTC. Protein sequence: CSARLGTGGFVGYTF.

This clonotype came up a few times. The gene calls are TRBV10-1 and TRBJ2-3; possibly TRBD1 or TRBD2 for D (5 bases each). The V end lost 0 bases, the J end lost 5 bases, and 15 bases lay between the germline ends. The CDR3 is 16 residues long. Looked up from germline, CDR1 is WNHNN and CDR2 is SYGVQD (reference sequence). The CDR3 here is CASSESPYRGEDTQYF. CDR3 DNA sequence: TGCGCCAGCAGTGAGTCTCCCTACAGAGGGGAAGATACGCAGTATTTT.

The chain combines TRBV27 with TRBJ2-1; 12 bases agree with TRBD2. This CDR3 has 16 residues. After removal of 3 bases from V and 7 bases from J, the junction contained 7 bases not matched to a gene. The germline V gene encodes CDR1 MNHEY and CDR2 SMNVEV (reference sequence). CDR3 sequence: CASSFELAGGHNEQFF. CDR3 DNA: TGTGCCAGCAGTTTCGAGCTAGCGGGGGGGCATAATGAGCAGTTCTTC.

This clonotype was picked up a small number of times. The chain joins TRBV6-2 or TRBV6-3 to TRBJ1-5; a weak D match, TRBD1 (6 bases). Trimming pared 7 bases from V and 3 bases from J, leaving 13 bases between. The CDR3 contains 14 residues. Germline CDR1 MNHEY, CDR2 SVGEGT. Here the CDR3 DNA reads TGTGCCAGCACCCACAGGGTGAACAATCAGCCCCAGCATTTT. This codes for CASTHRVNNQPQHF.

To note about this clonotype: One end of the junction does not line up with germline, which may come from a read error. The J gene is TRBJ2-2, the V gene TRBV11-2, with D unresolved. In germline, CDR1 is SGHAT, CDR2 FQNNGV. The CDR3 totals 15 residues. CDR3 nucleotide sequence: TGTGCCACCAGCTTAGGAGTAGCGAACACCGGGGAGCTGTTTTTT. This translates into CATSLGVANTGELFF.

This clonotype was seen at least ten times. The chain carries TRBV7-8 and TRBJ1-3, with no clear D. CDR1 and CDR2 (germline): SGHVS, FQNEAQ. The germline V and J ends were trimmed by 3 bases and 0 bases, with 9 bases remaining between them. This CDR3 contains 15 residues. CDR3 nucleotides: TGTGCCAGCAGCTTGATAGGGAGCTCTGGAAACACCATATATTTT. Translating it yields CASSLIGSSGNTIYF.

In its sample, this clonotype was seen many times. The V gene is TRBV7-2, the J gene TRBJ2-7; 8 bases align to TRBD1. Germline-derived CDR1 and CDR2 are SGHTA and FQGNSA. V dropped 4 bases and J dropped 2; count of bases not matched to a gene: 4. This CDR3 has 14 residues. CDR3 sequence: CASSSWTGPYEQYV. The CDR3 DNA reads TGTGCCAGCAGCTCATGGACAGGGCCCTACGAGCAGTACGTC.

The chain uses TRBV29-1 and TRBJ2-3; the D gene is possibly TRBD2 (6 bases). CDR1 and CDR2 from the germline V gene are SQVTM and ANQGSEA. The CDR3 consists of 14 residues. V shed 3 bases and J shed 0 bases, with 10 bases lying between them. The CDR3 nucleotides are TGCAGCGTTGAGGGCGGGGTGAGCACAGATACGCAGTATTTT. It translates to CSVEGGVSTDTQYF.

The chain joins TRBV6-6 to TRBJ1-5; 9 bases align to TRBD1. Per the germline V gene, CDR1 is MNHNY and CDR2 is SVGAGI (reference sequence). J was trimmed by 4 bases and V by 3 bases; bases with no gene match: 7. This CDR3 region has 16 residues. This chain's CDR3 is CASSYGQGTANQPQHF. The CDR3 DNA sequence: TGTGCCAGCAGTTATGGACAGGGGACCGCGAATCAGCCCCAGCATTTT.